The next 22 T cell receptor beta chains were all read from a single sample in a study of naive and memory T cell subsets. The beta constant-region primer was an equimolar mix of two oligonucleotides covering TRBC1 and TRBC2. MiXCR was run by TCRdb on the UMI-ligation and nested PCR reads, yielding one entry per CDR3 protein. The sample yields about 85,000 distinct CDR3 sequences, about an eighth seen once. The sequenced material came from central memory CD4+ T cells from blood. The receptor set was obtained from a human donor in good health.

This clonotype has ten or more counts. CDR3 in amino acids: CASSLPPYRETRRDQPQHF. CDR3 coding DNA: TGTGCCAGCAGCCTACCCCCTTACAGGGAAACCCGAAGAGATCAGCCCCAGCATTTT. The V and J genes are TRBV28 and TRBJ1-5; D might be TRBD1 (6 bases). V was trimmed by 6 bases and J by 5 bases, leaving 29 bases between them. CDR1 MDHEN and CDR2 SYDVKM come from the germline V gene. The length of the CDR3 is 19 residues.

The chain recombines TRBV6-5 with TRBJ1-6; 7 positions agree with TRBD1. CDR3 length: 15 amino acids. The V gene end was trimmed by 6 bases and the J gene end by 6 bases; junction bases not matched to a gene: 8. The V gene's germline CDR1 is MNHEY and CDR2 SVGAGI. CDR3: CASRQGDSFNSPLHF. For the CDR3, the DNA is TGTGCCAGCAGGCAGGGGGATTCTTTTAATTCACCCCTCCACTTT.

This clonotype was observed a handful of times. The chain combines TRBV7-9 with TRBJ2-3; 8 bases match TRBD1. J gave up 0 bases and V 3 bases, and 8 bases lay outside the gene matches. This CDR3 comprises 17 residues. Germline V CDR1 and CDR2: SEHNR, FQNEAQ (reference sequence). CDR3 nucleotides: TGTGCCAGCAGCTTGGGGACAGGAGAGACTAGCACAGATACGCAGTATTTT. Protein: CASSLGTGETSTDTQYF.

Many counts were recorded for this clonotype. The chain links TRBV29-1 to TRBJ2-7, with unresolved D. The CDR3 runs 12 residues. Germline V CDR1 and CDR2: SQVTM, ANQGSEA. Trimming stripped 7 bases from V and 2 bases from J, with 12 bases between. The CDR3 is CSGLTSTYEQYF. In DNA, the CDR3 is TGCAGCGGACTGACATCAACCTACGAGCAGTACTTC.

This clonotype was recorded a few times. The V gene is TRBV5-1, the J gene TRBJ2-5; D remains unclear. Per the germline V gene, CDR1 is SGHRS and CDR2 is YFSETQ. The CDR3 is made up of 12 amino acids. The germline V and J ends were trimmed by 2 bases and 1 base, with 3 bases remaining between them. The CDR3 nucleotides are TGCGCCAGCAGCTTCCTCCAAGAGACCCAGTACTTC. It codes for CASSFLQETQYF.

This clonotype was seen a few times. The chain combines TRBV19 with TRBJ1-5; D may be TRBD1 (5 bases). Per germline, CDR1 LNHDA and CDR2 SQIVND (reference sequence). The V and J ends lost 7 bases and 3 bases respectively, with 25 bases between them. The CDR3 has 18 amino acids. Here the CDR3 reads CASKRGGGRPAINQPQHF. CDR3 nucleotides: TGTGCCAGTAAAAGAGGTGGGGGACGCCCGGCAATCAATCAGCCCCAGCATTTT.

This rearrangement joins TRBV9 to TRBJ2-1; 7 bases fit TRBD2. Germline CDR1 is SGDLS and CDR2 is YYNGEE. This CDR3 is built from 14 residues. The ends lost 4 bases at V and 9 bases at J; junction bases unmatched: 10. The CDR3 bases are TGTGCCAGCAGCTCTTCAACTTTAGCGGGTGAGCAGTTCTTC. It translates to CASSSSTLAGEQFF.

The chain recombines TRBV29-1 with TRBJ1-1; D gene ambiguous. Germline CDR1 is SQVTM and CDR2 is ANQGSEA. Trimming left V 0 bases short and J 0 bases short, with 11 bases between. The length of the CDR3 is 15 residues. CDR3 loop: CSVEDREGLNTEAFF. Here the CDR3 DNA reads TGCAGCGTTGAAGATAGGGAAGGCCTGAACACTGAAGCTTTCTTT.

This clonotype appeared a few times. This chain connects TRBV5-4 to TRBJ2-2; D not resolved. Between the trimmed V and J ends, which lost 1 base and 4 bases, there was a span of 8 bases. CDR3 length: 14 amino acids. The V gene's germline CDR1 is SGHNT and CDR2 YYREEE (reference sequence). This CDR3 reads CASSLYEGTGELFF. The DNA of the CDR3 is TGTGCCAGCAGCTTGTATGAAGGCACCGGGGAGCTGTTTTTT.

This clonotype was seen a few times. CDR3 bases: TGCAGTGCTAGTACACTTTCAACGACAGTGAGGACCTACGAGCAGTACTTC. Residues: CSASTLSTTVRTYEQYF. This chain connects TRBV20-1 to TRBJ2-7, with a tentative D call TRBD1 (5 bases). The CDR3 spans 17 residues. The V and J ends lost 3 bases and 2 bases respectively, with 23 bases between them. Germline CDR1 is DFQATT and CDR2 is SNEGSKA (reference sequence).

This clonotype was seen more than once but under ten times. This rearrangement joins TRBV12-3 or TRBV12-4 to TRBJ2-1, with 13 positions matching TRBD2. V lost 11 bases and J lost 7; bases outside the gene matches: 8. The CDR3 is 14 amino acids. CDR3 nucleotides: TGTGCCTACGCACTAGCGGGAGGGTTTAATGAGCAGTTCTTC. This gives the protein CAYALAGGFNEQFF.

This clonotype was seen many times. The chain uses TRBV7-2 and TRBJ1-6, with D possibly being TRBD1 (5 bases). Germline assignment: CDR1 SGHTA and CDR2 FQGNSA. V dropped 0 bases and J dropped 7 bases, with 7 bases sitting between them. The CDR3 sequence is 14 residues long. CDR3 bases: TGTGCCAGCAGCTTAGCCCAGGGAAATTCACCCCTCCACTTT. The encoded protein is CASSLAQGNSPLHF.

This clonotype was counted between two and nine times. The CDR3 DNA sequence: TGTGCCAGCAGCCCCAGTGTAGGTCAGCCCCAGCATTTT. It encodes CASSPSVGQPQHF. This sequence joins TRBV5-6 and TRBJ1-5, with no clear D. The germline V gene has CDR1 SGHDT and CDR2 YYEEEE. The CDR3 extends over 13 amino acids. V lost 4 bases and J 6 bases, leaving 11 bases between the germline ends.

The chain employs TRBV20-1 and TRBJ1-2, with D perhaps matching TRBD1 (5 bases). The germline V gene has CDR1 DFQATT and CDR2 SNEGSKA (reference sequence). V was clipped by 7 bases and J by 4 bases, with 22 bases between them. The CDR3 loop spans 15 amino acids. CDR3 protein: CSGLWGEAVVYGYTF. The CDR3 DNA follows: TGCAGTGGTTTATGGGGGGAGGCGGTAGTCTATGGCTACACCTTC.

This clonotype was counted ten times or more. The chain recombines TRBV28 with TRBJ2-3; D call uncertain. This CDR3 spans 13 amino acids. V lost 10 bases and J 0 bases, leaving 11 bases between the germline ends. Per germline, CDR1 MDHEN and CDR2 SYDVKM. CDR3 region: CATWATSTDTQYF. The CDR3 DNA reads TGTGCCACCTGGGCCACTAGCACAGATACGCAGTATTTT.

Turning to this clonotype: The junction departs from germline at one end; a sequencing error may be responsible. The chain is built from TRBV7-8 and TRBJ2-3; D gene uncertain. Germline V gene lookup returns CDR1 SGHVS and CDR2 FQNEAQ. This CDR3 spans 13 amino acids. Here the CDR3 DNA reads TGTGCCAGCAGCTTCCTCAGGTCAGATACGCCGTATTTT. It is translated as CASSFLRSDTPYF.

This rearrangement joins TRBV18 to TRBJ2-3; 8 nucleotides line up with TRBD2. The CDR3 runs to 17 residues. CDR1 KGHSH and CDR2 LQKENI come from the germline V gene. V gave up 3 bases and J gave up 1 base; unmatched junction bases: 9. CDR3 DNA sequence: TGTGCCAGCTCACCTCTCCCTAGAGCGGGAGGCACAGATACGCAGTATTTT. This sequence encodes CASSPLPRAGGTDTQYF.

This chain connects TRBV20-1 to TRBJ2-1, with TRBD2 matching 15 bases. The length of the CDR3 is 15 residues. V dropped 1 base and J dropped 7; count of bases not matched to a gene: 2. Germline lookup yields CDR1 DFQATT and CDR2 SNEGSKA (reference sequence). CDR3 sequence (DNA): TGCAGTGCTAGAGCTGGGACTAGCGGGAGGAATGAGCAGTTCTTC. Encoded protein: CSARAGTSGRNEQFF.

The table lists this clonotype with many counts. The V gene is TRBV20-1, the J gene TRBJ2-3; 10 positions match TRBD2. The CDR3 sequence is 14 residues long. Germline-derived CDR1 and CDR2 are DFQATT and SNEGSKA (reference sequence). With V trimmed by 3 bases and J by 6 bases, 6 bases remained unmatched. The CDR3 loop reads CSARLAGVVDTQYF. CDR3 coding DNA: TGCAGTGCTAGGCTAGCGGGAGTAGTCGATACGCAGTATTTT.

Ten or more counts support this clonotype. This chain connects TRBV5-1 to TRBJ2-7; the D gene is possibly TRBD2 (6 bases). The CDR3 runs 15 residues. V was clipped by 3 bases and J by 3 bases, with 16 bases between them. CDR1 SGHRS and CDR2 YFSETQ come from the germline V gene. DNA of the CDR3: TGCGCCAGCAGCTCCCAGGCGGGACCCCTCTACGAGCAGTACTTC. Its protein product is CASSSQAGPLYEQYF.

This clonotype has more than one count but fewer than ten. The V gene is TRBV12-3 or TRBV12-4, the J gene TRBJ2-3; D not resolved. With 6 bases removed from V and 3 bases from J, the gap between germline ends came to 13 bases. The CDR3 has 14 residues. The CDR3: CASSLPDGTDTQYF. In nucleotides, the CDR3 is TGTGCCAGCAGCCTCCCGGATGGTACAGATACGCAGTATTTT.

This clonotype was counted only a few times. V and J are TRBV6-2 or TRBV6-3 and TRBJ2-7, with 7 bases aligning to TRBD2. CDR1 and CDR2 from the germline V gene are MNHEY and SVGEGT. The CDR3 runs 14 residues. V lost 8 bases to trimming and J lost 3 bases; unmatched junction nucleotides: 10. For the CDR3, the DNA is TGTGCCAGCGTCGCGGCGGGAGAGAACTACGAGCAGTACTTC. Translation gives CASVAAGENYEQYF.